The 16 T cell receptor beta chains below were found in one sample sequenced in a study of pediatric ulcerative colitis (dated by TCRdb to 2018 to 2020). Receptor amplification or capture employed the immunoSEQ multiplex PCR assay. The immuneACCESS repertoire file appears here via TCRdb, limited to in-frame rearrangements. These files lack a portion of the clones; in checked studies, under half of the deficit traces to unresolved V genes, and the cause of the others is not known. The sample data list 30,000 to 35,000 clones, and about 81% of these were observed just once. Jointly, the top ten make up approximately 1% of the sample. During colonoscopy, one to two rectal pinch biopsies were obtained for research purposes. Sequencing input: gut tissue. The receptor source for this set is a boy aged 5-17 years with mild ulcerative colitis.

This rearrangement joins TRBV2 to TRBJ1-4, with D tentatively TRBD1 (6 bases). V lost 8 bases and J lost 13, with 14 bases in between. Germline V gene lookup returns CDR1 SNHLY and CDR2 FYNNEI. The CDR3 runs to 11 residues. The CDR3 DNA is TGTGCCAGCGGATTGGAAGGGGGACTGTTTTTT. Amino acids: CASGLEGGLFF.

The chain is built from TRBV6-5 and TRBJ2-7, with a possible D match to TRBD1 (6 bases). CDR3 length equals 16 residues. The V end lost 0 bases, the J end lost 0 bases, and 12 bases lay between the germline ends. Germline V lookup: CDR1 MNHEY, CDR2 SVGAGI. The CDR3 sequence: CASSYSGTTHSYEQYF. The CDR3 bases are TGTGCCAGCAGTTACTCTGGGACAACCCACTCCTACGAGCAGTACTTC.

This chain uses TRBV19 with TRBJ2-3; 8 nucleotides align to TRBD2. The CDR3 is 16 residues long. J gave up 0 bases and V 3 bases, and 5 bases lay outside the gene matches. Germline lookup yields CDR1 LNHDA and CDR2 SQIVND (reference sequence). CDR3 sequence: CASSIVSGASTDTQYF. In DNA form, the CDR3 reads TGTGCCAGTAGTATTGTTAGCGGGGCTAGCACAGATACGCAGTATTTT.

V gene TRBV30 combines with J gene TRBJ1-1; tentatively, D is TRBD1 (6 bases). The CDR3 totals 15 residues. V lost 4 bases and J 5 bases, leaving 20 bases between the germline ends. Germline V gives CDR1 GTSNPN, CDR2 SVGIG (reference sequence). The CDR3 loop is CAWTTITGPRTEAFF. CDR3 bases: TGTGCCTGGACCACGATAACAGGGCCGAGGACTGAAGCTTTCTTT.

This sequence joins TRBV5-8 and TRBJ2-7; D not resolved. Germline lookup yields CDR1 SGHTS and CDR2 YDEGEE. V was clipped by 0 bases and J by 3 bases, with 10 bases between them. CDR3 length: 14 amino acids. The CDR3 is CASSLVAGDYEQYF. DNA of the CDR3: TGTGCCAGCAGCTTGGTGGCAGGAGACTACGAGCAGTACTTC.

The chain uses TRBV9 and TRBJ1-4; D not certain. Germline V CDR1 and CDR2: SGDLS, YYNGEE. V shed 2 bases and J shed 5 bases, with 13 bases lying between them. CDR3 size: 15 residues. The chain's CDR3 is CASSVVEGMNEKLFF. The CDR3 region has the DNA TGTGCCAGCAGCGTGGTGGAAGGGATGAATGAAAAACTGTTTTTT. The whole variable domain, filled in from reference TRBV9 and TRBJ1-4, reads DSGVTQTPKHLITATGQRVTLRCSPRSGDLSVYWYQQSLDQGLQFLIQYYNGEERAKGNILERFSAQQFPDLHSELNLSSLELGDSALYFCASSVVEGMNEKLFFGSGTQLSVL.

This chain joins TRBV7-3 and TRBJ2-3; a possible D gene is TRBD2 (6 bases). Germline loops: CDR1 SGHTA, CDR2 FQGTGA. Trimming cost V 5 bases and J 8 bases, with 11 bases left between them. This CDR3 is built from 12 residues. The CDR3 nucleotides are TGTGCCAGCAGCGGTAGCGGTGCTACGCAGTATTTT. Amino acid sequence: CASSGSGATQYF.

A few counts support this clone. V gene TRBV2 combines with J gene TRBJ2-7; TRBD1 agrees at 9 bases. Unmatched junction bases numbered 9, after V lost 4 bases and J lost 5 bases. CDR1 and CDR2 (germline): SNHLY, FYNNEI. This CDR3 spans 15 amino acids. CDR3 protein: CASSAPGTGQHEQYF. CDR3 nucleotide sequence: TGTGCCAGCAGTGCCCCCGGGACAGGGCAACACGAGCAGTACTTC.

The rearrangement joins TRBV5-1 to TRBJ1-1; D possibly corresponds to TRBD1 (5 bases). The germline V and J ends were trimmed by 3 bases and 5 bases, with 14 bases remaining between them. This CDR3 contains 14 residues. The germline CDR1 and CDR2 sequences are SGHRS and YFSETQ. CDR3 nucleotides: TGCGCCAGCAGCTCAGAGACAGTTTTTACTGAAGCTTTCTTT. Translating it yields CASSSETVFTEAFF. The full variable domain, with the rest looked up from reference TRBV5-1 and TRBJ1-1, is KAGVTQTPRYLIKTRGQQVTLSCSPISGHRSVSWYQQTPGQGLQFLFEYFSETQRNKGNFPGRFSGRQFSNSRSEMNVSTLELGDSALYLCASSSETVFTEAFFGQGTRLTVV.

The CDR3: CAWSSGTGFTTNEKLFF. Written as DNA, the CDR3 is TGTGCCTGGAGTAGTGGGACAGGATTTACAACTAATGAAAAACTGTTTTTT. The rearrangement links TRBV30 to TRBJ1-4, with 8 bases identical to TRBD1. CDR1 is GTSNPN and CDR2 is SVGIG in the germline V gene (reference sequence). Trimming took 2 bases from V and 0 from J; bases not matched to a gene: 8. This CDR3 contains 17 residues.

The chain recombines TRBV4-2 with TRBJ2-7; 10 bases match TRBD2. The junction had 6 bases not matched to a gene; V was cut back by 4 bases and J by 3 bases. Germline V gene sequence: CDR1 LGHNA, CDR2 YNFKEQ. The CDR3 runs to 15 residues. CDR3 sequence (DNA): TGTGCCAGCAGCCGAGAGAGCGGGGGGGACTACGAGCAGTACTTC. Protein product: CASSRESGGDYEQYF.

The V gene is TRBV19, the J gene TRBJ1-6; no definite D call. Germline V gene lookup returns CDR1 LNHDA and CDR2 SQIVND (reference sequence). Trimming removed 11 bases from V and 4 bases from J, with 15 bases in between. The CDR3 extends over 14 amino acids. The CDR3 protein is CASSREEYNSPLHF. As DNA, the CDR3 is TGTGCCTCCAGCCGGGAGGAGTATAATTCACCCCTCCACTTT. Combining the CDR3 with reference TRBV19 and TRBJ1-6 gives the whole variable domain DGGITQSPKYLFRKEGQNVTLSCEQNLNHDAMYWYRQDPGQGLRLIYYSQIVNDFQKGDIAEGYSVSREKKESFPLTVTSAQKNPTAFYLCASSREEYNSPLHFGNGTRLTVT.

The chain has TRBV7-8 and TRBJ2-7; TRBD1 aligns across 8 bases. CDR3 length: 14 residues. The V and J ends lost 8 bases and 0 bases, in that order; junction bases with no gene match: 6. CDR1 is SGHVS and CDR2 is FQNEAQ in the germline V gene. CDR3 residues: CASALQGVSYEQYF. As DNA, the CDR3 is TGTGCCAGCGCGTTACAGGGGGTCTCCTACGAGCAGTACTTC.

This rearrangement joins TRBV11-2 to TRBJ1-2; no reliable D call. The CDR3 consists of 14 residues. The V end was cut by 4 bases, the J end by 4 bases, with 13 bases between. The germline CDR1 and CDR2 sequences are SGHAT and FQNNGV. CDR3 bases: TGTGCCAGCAGCTGGGGATTTTCTCGCTATGGCTACACCTTC. Translating gives CASSWGFSRYGYTF.

In its sample, this clone was seen once. The DNA for the CDR3 is TGTGCCAGCAGCTTGGTTGCCGTCTGGGTAAAAGAGACCCAGTACTTC. This codes for CASSLVAVWVKETQYF. The gene calls are TRBV5-5 and TRBJ2-5; D gene uncertain. V was shortened by 0 bases and J by 3 bases, with 15 bases between the two germline ends. CDR3 size: 16 residues. The germline V gene encodes CDR1 SGHKS and CDR2 YYEKEE (reference sequence).

This chain uses TRBV11-3 with TRBJ2-3; 8 bases match TRBD2. V shed 3 bases and J 1 base; nucleotides not matched to a gene: 6. The CDR3 is 16 amino acids. Per germline, CDR1 SGHNT and CDR2 YENEEA. The CDR3 loop is CASSFLAGLRTDTQYF. The CDR3, as DNA: TGTGCCAGCAGCTTCCTAGCGGGCCTTCGCACAGATACGCAGTATTTT.